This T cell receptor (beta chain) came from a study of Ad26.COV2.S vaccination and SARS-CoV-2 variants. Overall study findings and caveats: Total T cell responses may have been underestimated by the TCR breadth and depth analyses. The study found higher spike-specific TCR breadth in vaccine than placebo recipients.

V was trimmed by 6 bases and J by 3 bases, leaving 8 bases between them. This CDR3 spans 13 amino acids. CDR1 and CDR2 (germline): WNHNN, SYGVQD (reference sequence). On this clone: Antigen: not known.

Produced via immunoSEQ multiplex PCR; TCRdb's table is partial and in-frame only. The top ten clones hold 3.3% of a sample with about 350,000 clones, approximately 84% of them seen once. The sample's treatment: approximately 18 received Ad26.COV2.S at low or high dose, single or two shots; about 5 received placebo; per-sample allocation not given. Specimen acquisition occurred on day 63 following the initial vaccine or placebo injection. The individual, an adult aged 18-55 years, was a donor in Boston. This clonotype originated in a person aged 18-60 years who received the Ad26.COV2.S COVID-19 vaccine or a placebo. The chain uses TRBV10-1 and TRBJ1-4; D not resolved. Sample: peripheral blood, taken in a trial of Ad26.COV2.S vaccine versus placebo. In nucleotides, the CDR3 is TGCGCCAGCAGCCGGGCCGCTAATGAAAAACTGTTTTTT. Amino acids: CASSRAANEKLFF.